This entry features one T cell receptor beta chain sequence. What it recognizes is unknown. The data were taken from a study of T-cell reconstitution after alpha-beta-depleted transplantation in children. Study-level findings and limits: T-cell counts and diversity at one year post-transplant came mainly from newly produced T cells. Reportedly, roughly two months post-transplant, alpha-beta T cells arose from several hundred expanded graft clones. Day-60 TCRbeta diversity that was high in some patients was derived from surviving recipient T cells and thymic progenitors.

Preparation of the TCRbeta library was carried out with unique molecular identifiers. One entry per CDR3 protein results from TCRdb running MiXCR on the PCR reads. The sample holds approximately 980,000 distinct CDR3 sequences; about 29% are singletons and the top ten take about 28%. The CDR3 is 14 amino acids. Trimming removed 1 base from V and 10 bases from J, with 14 bases in between. From germline, CDR1 is WSHSY and CDR2 SAAADI. This chain uses TRBV10-2 with TRBJ2-1, with D uncertain. Source: PBMCs, mostly from graft donor cells, taken 360 days after TCRalphabeta/CD19-depleted stem cell transplant. This sequence was found in a boy younger than two who had a stem cell transplant for SCID, so the T cells may come from the graft donor. The CDR3 loop reads CASSEYGGSTEQFF. The CDR3 DNA sequence: TGCGCCAGCAGTGAGTACGGCGGTTCTACGGAGCAGTTCTTC.